The clone carrying this T cell receptor beta chain was recorded once. The sample originates from a study of blood T cell repertoires in COVID-19. The CDR3 totals 13 residues. V lost 6 bases and J lost 6, with 14 bases in between. Germline CDR1 is MNHEY and CDR2 is SMNVEV (reference sequence). Here immunoSEQ multiplex PCR was the method, and the copy in TCRdb shows in-frame clones only, minus some. The sample includes 350,000 to 550,000 clones, roughly nine tenths of them seen just once. This TCR came from a woman aged 18-35 years with acute COVID-19. Sequenced sample: PBMCs or T cells enriched from blood (not recorded which). The rearrangement joins TRBV27 to TRBJ1-2; a weak D match, TRBD1 (6 bases). The CDR3, as DNA: TGTGCCAGCAGCCCGGGGGGGCGTGATGGCTACACCTTC. As protein: CASSPGGRDGYTF.